This TCR beta chain was retrieved from a study of blood T cell repertoires in COVID-19. The protocol was immunoSEQ multiplex PCR, while the TCRdb copy is restricted to in-frame clones and leaves out a portion. The sample records approximately 290,000 clones, roughly 90% being singletons. The CDR3 extends over 16 amino acids. After removal of 0 bases from V and 7 bases from J, the junction contained 8 bases not matched to a gene. CDR1 and CDR2 (germline): MRHNA, SNTAGT. The sequence was collected from a woman between 18 and 29 years old with acute COVID-19. The J gene is TRBJ2-1, the V gene TRBV6-4; 8 bases are a match to TRBD2. The specimen sequenced was PBMCs or T cells enriched from blood (not recorded which). CDR3: CASSDSPAGVSNEQFF. The CDR3 DNA reads TGTGCCAGCAGTGACTCTCCAGCGGGAGTATCAAATGAGCAGTTCTTC.